Listed here are 3 T cell receptor beta chains from one sample, sequenced in a study of blood T cell repertoires in COVID-19. Sequencing used immunoSEQ multiplex PCR; TCRdb keeps in-frame clones, though not all of them. The sample shows 200,000 to 250,000 clones, around 90% of them seen only once. The sequenced sample was peripheral blood. The receptors originated from a man aged 60 to 69 who had recovered from COVID-19.

The chain uses TRBV6-2 or TRBV6-3 and TRBJ1-5; 7 bases align to TRBD1. J gave up 7 bases and V 3 bases, and 6 bases lay outside the gene matches. CDR1 is MNHEY, CDR2 SVGEGT, per germline. This CDR3 is 14 amino acids long. CDR3 residues: CASSYSGGKQPQHF. The CDR3, as DNA: TGTGCCAGCAGTTATTCAGGGGGAAAACAGCCCCAGCATTTT.

The rearrangement joins TRBV7-3 to TRBJ2-7; possibly TRBD1 for D (5 bases). The length of the CDR3 is 14 residues. CDR1 is SGHTA, CDR2 FQGTGA, per germline. Trimming took off 5 bases at V and 5 bases at J, with 16 bases between the two ends. The CDR3 spells CASSTDTTGHEQYF. The CDR3 DNA is TGTGCCAGCAGCACGGACACCACCGGCCACGAGCAGTACTTC.

On this clone: A junction end diverges from the germline sequence, so it may reflect a read error. The CDR3 protein is CASSLEGSDNQPQHF. The CDR3 DNA reads as TGCGCCAGCAGTTTGGAAGGCAGCGATAATCAGCCCCAGCATTTT. The chain recombines TRBV5-1 with TRBJ1-5; no clear D gene. The length of the CDR3 is 15 residues. The germline gives CDR1 SGHRS, CDR2 YFSETQ.